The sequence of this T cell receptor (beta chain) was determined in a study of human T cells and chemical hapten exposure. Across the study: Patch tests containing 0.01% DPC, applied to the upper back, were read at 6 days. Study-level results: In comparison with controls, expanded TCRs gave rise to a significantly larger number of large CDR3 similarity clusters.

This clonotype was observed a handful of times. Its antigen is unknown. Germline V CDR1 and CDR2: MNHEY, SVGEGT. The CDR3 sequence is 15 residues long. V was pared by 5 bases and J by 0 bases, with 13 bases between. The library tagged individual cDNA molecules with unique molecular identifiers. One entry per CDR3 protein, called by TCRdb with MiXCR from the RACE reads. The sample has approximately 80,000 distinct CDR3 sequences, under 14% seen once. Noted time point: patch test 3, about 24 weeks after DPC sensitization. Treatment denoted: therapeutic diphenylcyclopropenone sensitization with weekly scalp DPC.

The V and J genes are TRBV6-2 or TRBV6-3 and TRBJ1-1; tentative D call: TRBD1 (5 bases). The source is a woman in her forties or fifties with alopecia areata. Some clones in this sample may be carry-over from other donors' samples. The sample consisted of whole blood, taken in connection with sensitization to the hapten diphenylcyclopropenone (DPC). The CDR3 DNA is TGTGCCAGCAGTGCGCAGGGAAAATTGAACACTGAAGCTTTCTTT. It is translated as CASSAQGKLNTEAFF.